This TCR beta chain was sequenced in a study of blood T cell repertoires in COVID-19. For the study at large: Samples representing acute and convalescent COVID-19 were sourced from the United States, Italy and Spain. PBMCs, B-cell-depleted T cells, or T cells provided the cDNA or gDNA that made up the material.

Under the authors' procedure: For nucleated cells, counts were estimated from reference gene primer amplification. TCRdb keeps only in-frame clones here, not all; method: immunoSEQ multiplex PCR. From that table come the V and J calls and clone size; the DNA was used to work out D and trimming. The sample holds approximately 210,000 clones, about 90% seen once. With 0 bases removed from V and 7 bases from J, the gap between germline ends came to 8 bases. From germline, CDR1 is SGDLS and CDR2 YYNGEE. This CDR3 is built from 13 residues. This clonotype was sampled from a man aged 25 to 45 with acute or convalescent COVID-19. The sequenced material came from peripheral blood. The rearrangement links TRBV9 to TRBJ1-5, with D hard to call. DNA of the CDR3: TGTGCCAGCAGCGTAGGGGAGTGGCAGCCCCAGCATTTT. Its protein is CASSVGEWQPQHF. Full variable domain (outside the CDR3, taken from reference TRBV9 and TRBJ1-5): DSGVTQTPKHLITATGQRVTLRCSPRSGDLSVYWYQQSLDQGLQFLIQYYNGEERAKGNILERFSAQQFPDLHSELNLSSLELGDSALYFCASSVGEWQPQHFGDGTRLSIL.